The source of this T cell receptor beta chain is a study of T cell responses to AZD1222 COVID-19 vaccine. Generated by immunoSEQ multiplex PCR, the TCRdb table keeps only in-frame clones and is missing some. This table holds over 130,000 clones, 92% found once. Unmatched junction bases numbered 11, after V lost 4 bases and J lost 10 bases. The CDR3 is made up of 14 amino acids. Germline CDR1 is SGHTA and CDR2 is FQGNSA. The gene calls are TRBV7-2 and TRBJ1-2; 8 nucleotides align to TRBD1. The clonotype comes from an adult in good health. Sequences were derived from peripheral blood, sampled on day 0 of AZD1222 vaccination. CDR3 residues: CASSSGQVLSLYTF. CDR3 nucleotides: TGTGCCAGCAGCTCGGGACAGGTCCTTTCACTCTACACCTTC.